Here is one T cell receptor (beta chain) with its context. Its antigen is not known. Negatively enriched CD4+ T cells were divided by CD45RA into naive and memory. Original analysis: ImmunoSEQ sequences covered only the junction and lacked quality scores; filtering therefore differed. TCRdb's copy holds only in-frame clones and misses some; the assay was immunoSEQ multiplex PCR. D and trimming were read from the DNA, whereas the V and J calls and clone size are those reported in that table. The sample yields about 980,000 clones, about 80% seen once. V lost 3 bases, J lost 0 bases, and 8 bases lay in between. Germline loops: CDR1 SGHNT, CDR2 YYREEE (reference sequence). CDR3 length: 14 amino acids. This entry belongs to a study of shared clonotypes between healthy human individuals. Study-wide results and limits: Blood was the sole source, and tissue repertoires probably differ.

The V gene is TRBV5-4, the J gene TRBJ2-3; TRBD2 is a possible D gene (5 bases). This clonotype originated in a man younger than 35 in good health. The sample was memory CD4+ T cells sorted from blood. Subset described: CD45RA-negative fraction. The CDR3: CASSYPGSTDTQYF. The CDR3 nucleotides read TGTGCCAGCAGCTACCCGGGGAGCACAGATACGCAGTATTTT. The entire variable domain, with the rest obtained from reference TRBV5-4 and TRBJ2-3, is as follows: ETGVTQSPTHLIKTRGQQVTLRCSSQSGHNTVSWYQQALGQGPQFIFQYYREEENGRGNFPPRFSGLQFPNYSSELNVNALELDDSALYLCASSYPGSTDTQYFGPGTRLTVL.